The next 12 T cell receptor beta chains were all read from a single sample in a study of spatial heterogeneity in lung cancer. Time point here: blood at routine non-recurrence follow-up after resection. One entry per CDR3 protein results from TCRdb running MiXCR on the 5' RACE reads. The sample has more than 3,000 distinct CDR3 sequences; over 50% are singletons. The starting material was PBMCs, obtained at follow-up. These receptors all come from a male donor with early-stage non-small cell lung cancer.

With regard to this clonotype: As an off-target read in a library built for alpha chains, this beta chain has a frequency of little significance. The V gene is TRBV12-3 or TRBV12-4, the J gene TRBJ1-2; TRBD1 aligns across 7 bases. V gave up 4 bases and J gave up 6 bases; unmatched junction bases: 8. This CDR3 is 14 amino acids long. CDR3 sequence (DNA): TGTGCCAGCAGTTCGACCGACAGGGCGGATGGCTACACCTTC. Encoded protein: CASSSTDRADGYTF.

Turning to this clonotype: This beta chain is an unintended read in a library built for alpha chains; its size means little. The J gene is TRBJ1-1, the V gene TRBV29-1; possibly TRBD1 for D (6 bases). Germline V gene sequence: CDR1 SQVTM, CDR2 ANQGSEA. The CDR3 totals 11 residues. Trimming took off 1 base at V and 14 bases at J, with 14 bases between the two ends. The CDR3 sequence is CSVEGGAVFFF. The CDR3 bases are TGCAGCGTTGAAGGGGGGGCAGTTTTCTTCTTT.

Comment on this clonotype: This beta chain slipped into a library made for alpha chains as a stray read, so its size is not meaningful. CDR3 in DNA: TGTGCCACCAGTGAGGGGGTACGCGATGAGCAGTTCTTC. Its protein product is CATSEGVRDEQFF. The chain has TRBV24-1 and TRBJ2-1; D tentatively reads TRBD1 or TRBD2 (5 bases each). In germline, CDR1 is KGHDR, CDR2 SFDVKD. The CDR3 has 13 residues. Deletions cut 4 bases from V and 8 bases from J, with 11 bases between.

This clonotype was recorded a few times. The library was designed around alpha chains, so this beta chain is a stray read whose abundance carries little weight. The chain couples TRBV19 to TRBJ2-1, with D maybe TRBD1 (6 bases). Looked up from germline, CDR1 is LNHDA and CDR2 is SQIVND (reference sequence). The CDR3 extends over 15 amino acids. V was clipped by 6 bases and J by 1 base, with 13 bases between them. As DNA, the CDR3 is TGTGCCAGTAGCCCGACAGGCTTTTCCTACAATGAGCAGTTCTTC. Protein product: CASSPTGFSYNEQFF.

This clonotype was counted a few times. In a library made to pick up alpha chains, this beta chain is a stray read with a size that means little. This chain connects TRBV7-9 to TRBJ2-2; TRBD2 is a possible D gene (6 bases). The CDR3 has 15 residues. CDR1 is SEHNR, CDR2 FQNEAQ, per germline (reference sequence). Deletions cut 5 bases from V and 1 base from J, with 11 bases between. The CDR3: CASSPRRENTGELFF. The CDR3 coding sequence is TGTGCCAGCAGCCCCCGGAGGGAGAACACCGGGGAGCTGTTTTTT.

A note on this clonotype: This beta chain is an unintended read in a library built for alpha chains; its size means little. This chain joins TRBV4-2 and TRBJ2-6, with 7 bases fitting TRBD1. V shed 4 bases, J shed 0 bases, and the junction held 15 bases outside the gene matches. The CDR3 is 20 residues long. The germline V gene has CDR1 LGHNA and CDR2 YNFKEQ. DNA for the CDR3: TGTGCCAGCAGCCGAAATCTTCAAAGGGGGCCAAACTCTGGGGCCAACGTCCTGACTTTC. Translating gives CASSRNLQRGPNSGANVLTF.

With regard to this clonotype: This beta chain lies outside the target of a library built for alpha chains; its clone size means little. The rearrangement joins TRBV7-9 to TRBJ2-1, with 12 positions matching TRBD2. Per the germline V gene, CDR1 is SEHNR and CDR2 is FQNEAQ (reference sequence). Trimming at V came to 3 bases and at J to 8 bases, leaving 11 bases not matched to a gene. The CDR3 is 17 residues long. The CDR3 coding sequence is TGTGCCAGCAGCTTGCCTTCCGGGACTAGCGGGTATCATGAGCAGTTCTTC. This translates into CASSLPSGTSGYHEQFF.

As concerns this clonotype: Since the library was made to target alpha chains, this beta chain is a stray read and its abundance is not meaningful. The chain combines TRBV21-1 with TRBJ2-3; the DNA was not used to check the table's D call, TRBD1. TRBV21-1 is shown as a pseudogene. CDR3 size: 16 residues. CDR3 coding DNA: TGTGCCAGCAGCAAATTCCTGGCAGGGGAAACAGATACGCAGTATTTT. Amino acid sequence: CASSKFLAGETDTQYF.

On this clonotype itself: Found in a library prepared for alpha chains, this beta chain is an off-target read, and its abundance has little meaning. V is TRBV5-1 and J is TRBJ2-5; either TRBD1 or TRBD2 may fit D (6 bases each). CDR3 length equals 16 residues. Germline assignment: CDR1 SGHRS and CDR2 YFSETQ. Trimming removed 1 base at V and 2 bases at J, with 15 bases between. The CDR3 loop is CASSLRSGAVQETQYF. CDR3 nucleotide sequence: TGCGCCAGCAGCTTGAGGTCGGGGGCGGTACAAGAGACCCAGTACTTC.

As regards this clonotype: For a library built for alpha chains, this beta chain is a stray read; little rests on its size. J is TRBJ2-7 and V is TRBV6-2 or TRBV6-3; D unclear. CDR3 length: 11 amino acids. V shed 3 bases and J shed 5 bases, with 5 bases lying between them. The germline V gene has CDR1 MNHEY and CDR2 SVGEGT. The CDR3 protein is CASSYLDEQYF. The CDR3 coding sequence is TGTGCCAGCAGTTATTTGGACGAGCAGTACTTC.

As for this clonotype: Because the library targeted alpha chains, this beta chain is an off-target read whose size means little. CDR3 DNA: TGTGCCACCACCGGCGACGGCACAGATACGCAGTATTTT. Translated: CATTGDGTDTQYF. V is TRBV7-2 and J is TRBJ2-3; D not certain. This CDR3 spans 13 amino acids. With 10 bases removed from V and 1 base from J, the gap between germline ends came to 12 bases. Germline values: CDR1 SGHTA, CDR2 FQGNSA.

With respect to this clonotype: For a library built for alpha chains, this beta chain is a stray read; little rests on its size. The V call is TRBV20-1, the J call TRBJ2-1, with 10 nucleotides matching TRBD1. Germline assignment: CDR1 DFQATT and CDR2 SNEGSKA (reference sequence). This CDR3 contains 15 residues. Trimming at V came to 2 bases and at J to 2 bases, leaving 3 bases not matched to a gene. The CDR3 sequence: CSARPTGGAYNEQFF. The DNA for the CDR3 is TGCAGTGCTAGACCGACAGGGGGCGCCTACAATGAGCAGTTCTTC.